The rows below give T cell receptor beta chains drawn from one sample of a study of control samples from healthy donors and cancer patients. The data were produced by immunoSEQ multiplex PCR, yet TCRdb's version contains in-frame clones alone and is incomplete. This table has approximately 190,000 clones, 90% to 95% appearing once. Sequencing input: blood. The receptors shown here come from a young man in good health. Both conserved end residues are part of each CDR3. Each record gives: clone size, V gene, J gene, CDR3 length, CDR3 protein. The size of a clone is reported for some rows only, either as once, few or many, or as a class for expanded clones.

abundance: -
v_gene: TRBV4-1
j_gene: TRBJ2-2
len: 14
CDR3aa: CASRGQGRTGELFF

abundance: few
v_gene: TRBV6-1
j_gene: TRBJ1-2
len: 15
CDR3aa: CASSEASTGLYGYTF

abundance: -
v_gene: TRBV18
j_gene: TRBJ2-3
len: 15
CDR3aa: CASSLGQISTDTQYF

abundance: -
v_gene: TRBV20-1
j_gene: TRBJ1-2
len: 15
CDR3aa: CSASSSRRFNYGYTF

abundance: -
v_gene: TRBV30
j_gene: TRBJ2-7
len: 15
CDR3aa: CAWRPLQGARDEQYF

abundance: -
v_gene: TRBV28
j_gene: TRBJ1-6
len: 16
CDR3aa: CASTSFPGQNNSPLHF

abundance: -
v_gene: TRBV9
j_gene: TRBJ1-1
len: 14
CDR3aa: CASSGSQGGTEAFF

abundance: once
v_gene: TRBV13
j_gene: TRBJ2-3
len: 16
CDR3aa: CASRPASGPRTDTQYF

abundance: -
v_gene: TRBV7-8
j_gene: TRBJ1-6
len: 16
CDR3aa: CASSLEGGLRNSPLHF

abundance: -
v_gene: TRBV2
j_gene: TRBJ2-7
len: 13
CDR3aa: CASSESGAGEQYF

abundance: -
v_gene: TRBV7-3
j_gene: TRBJ2-1
len: 15
CDR3aa: CASSPGTASYNEQFF

abundance: -
v_gene: TRBV9
j_gene: TRBJ2-7
len: 13
CDR3aa: CASSATGYYEQYF

abundance: -
v_gene: TRBV5-1
j_gene: TRBJ1-2
len: 15
CDR3aa: CASSYARGEGYGYTF

abundance: -
v_gene: TRBV3-1/TRBV3-2
j_gene: TRBJ1-6
len: 14
CDR3aa: CASSRTGDNSPLHF

abundance: -
v_gene: TRBV7-9
j_gene: TRBJ2-7
len: 12
CDR3aa: CASGVGSYEQYF

abundance: -
v_gene: TRBV5-4
j_gene: TRBJ2-3
len: 16
CDR3aa: CASSSGLAGDGDTQYF

abundance: -
v_gene: TRBV5-1
j_gene: TRBJ2-2
len: 17
CDR3aa: CASSASGGLHNTGELFF

abundance: -
v_gene: TRBV7-8
j_gene: TRBJ2-7
len: 19
CDR3aa: CASSLVSQWRTGPANEQYF

abundance: -
v_gene: TRBV12-2
j_gene: TRBJ1-1
len: 16
CDR3aa: CASRLAGHLLDTEAFF

abundance: once
v_gene: TRBV19
j_gene: TRBJ2-3
len: 15
CDR3aa: CASSRGQDIFDPQYF

abundance: few
v_gene: TRBV24-1
j_gene: TRBJ2-3
len: 16
CDR3aa: CATSVGGLGIRDTQYF

abundance: -
v_gene: TRBV15
j_gene: TRBJ2-1
len: 14
CDR3aa: CATSSSSRYNEQFF

abundance: -
v_gene: TRBV19
j_gene: TRBJ1-3
len: 16
CDR3aa: CASSIPSGASGNTIYF

abundance: -
v_gene: TRBV5-1
j_gene: TRBJ1-1
len: 17
CDR3aa: CASSLRDMGKMNTEAFF

abundance: -
v_gene: TRBV3-1/TRBV3-2
j_gene: TRBJ2-2
len: 13
CDR3aa: CASSRRGTGELFF

abundance: -
v_gene: TRBV7-2
j_gene: TRBJ2-7
len: 18
CDR3aa: CASSLVGLAGVSSYEQYF

abundance: once
v_gene: TRBV19
j_gene: TRBJ2-7
len: 15
CDR3aa: CASSRVTGSDYEQYF

abundance: -
v_gene: TRBV6-5
j_gene: TRBJ1-2
len: 12
CDR3aa: CAIWTGGYGYTF

abundance: -
v_gene: TRBV9
j_gene: TRBJ1-1
len: 16
CDR3aa: CASSVSGRGRNTEAFF

abundance: -
v_gene: TRBV7-2
j_gene: TRBJ2-3
len: 18
CDR3aa: CASSLGGDVLLAADTQYF

abundance: once
v_gene: TRBV3-1/TRBV3-2
j_gene: TRBJ1-2
len: 14
CDR3aa: CASSQGFGSYGYTF

abundance: -
v_gene: TRBV7-9
j_gene: TRBJ2-2
len: 12
CDR3aa: CAPPGDTGELFF

abundance: -
v_gene: TRBV7-8
j_gene: TRBJ1-2
len: 13
CDR3aa: CASTPRVNYGYTF

abundance: -
v_gene: TRBV9
j_gene: TRBJ1-2
len: 15
CDR3aa: CASSVVDQVDYGYTF

abundance: -
v_gene: TRBV5-1
j_gene: TRBJ2-1
len: 17
CDR3aa: CASSLGLIGQAVNEQFF

abundance: -
v_gene: TRBV24-1
j_gene: TRBJ2-7
len: 12
CDR3aa: CATSARSSEQYF

abundance: -
v_gene: TRBV30
j_gene: TRBJ2-3
len: 15
CDR3aa: CAWSLAGVRTDTQYF

abundance: -
v_gene: TRBV30
j_gene: TRBJ1-2
len: 13
CDR3aa: CAWTKDRVWGYTF

abundance: -
v_gene: TRBV5-1
j_gene: TRBJ2-2
len: 14
CDR3aa: CASTVSTSTGELFF

abundance: -
v_gene: TRBV5-8
j_gene: TRBJ1-6
len: 11
CDR3aa: CASSLVADGHF

abundance: -
v_gene: TRBV6-1
j_gene: TRBJ1-2
len: 12
CDR3aa: CASSERTLGYTF

abundance: -
v_gene: TRBV2
j_gene: TRBJ1-1
len: 14
CDR3aa: CASRGQGGRTEAFF

abundance: -
v_gene: TRBV19
j_gene: TRBJ2-1
len: 15
CDR3aa: CASSIMRGGAYEQFF

abundance: few
v_gene: TRBV12-3/TRBV12-4
j_gene: TRBJ2-7
len: 11
CDR3aa: CASSFAYEQYF

abundance: -
v_gene: TRBV27
j_gene: TRBJ1-5
len: 15
CDR3aa: CASSLNGWGNQPQHF

abundance: -
v_gene: TRBV9
j_gene: TRBJ1-1
len: 15
CDR3aa: CASSPTDRANTEAFF

abundance: -
v_gene: TRBV5-1
j_gene: TRBJ1-4
len: 15
CDR3aa: CASSLPTGTNEKLFF

abundance: -
v_gene: TRBV11-2
j_gene: TRBJ1-1
len: 16
CDR3aa: CASSLAHSGPNTEAFF

abundance: -
v_gene: TRBV24-1
j_gene: TRBJ2-7
len: 14
CDR3aa: CATMVPPIPYEQYF

abundance: medium-sized
v_gene: TRBV30
j_gene: TRBJ1-1
len: 14
CDR3aa: CAWSAWTGNTEAFF

abundance: -
v_gene: TRBV6-5
j_gene: TRBJ1-4
len: 15
CDR3aa: CASSSTGQGSEKLFF

abundance: once
v_gene: TRBV14
j_gene: TRBJ1-4
len: 15
CDR3aa: CASSPWVGTNEKLFF

abundance: -
v_gene: TRBV14
j_gene: TRBJ2-2
len: 13
CDR3aa: CASSQSRTGELFF

abundance: -
v_gene: TRBV5-5
j_gene: TRBJ1-5
len: 14
CDR3aa: CASSPYYSNQPQHF

abundance: -
v_gene: TRBV6-5
j_gene: TRBJ1-5
len: 12
CDR3aa: CASGRVGEPQHF

abundance: -
v_gene: TRBV19
j_gene: TRBJ1-3
len: 16
CDR3aa: CASSMWGQHSGNTIYF

abundance: -
v_gene: TRBV5-1
j_gene: TRBJ1-2
len: 14
CDR3aa: CASSFTGANYGYTF